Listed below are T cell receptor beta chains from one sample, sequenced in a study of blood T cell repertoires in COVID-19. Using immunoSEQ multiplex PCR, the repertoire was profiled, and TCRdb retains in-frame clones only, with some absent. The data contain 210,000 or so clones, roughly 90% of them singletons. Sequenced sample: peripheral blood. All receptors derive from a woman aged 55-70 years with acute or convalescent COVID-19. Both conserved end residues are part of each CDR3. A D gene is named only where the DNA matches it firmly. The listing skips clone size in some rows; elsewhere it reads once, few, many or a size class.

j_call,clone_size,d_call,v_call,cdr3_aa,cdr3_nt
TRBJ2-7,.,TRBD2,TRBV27,CASSLLAGSYEQYF,TGTGCCAGCAGTTTATTAGCGGGTAGCTACGAGCAGTACTTC
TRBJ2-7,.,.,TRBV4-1,CASSYLRQGSYEQYF,TGCGCCAGCAGTTATTTACGTCAGGGGTCCTACGAGCAGTACTTC
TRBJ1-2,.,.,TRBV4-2,CASSQGKGGGSGYTF,TGTGCCAGCAGCCAAGGCAAGGGGGGCGGGAGTGGCTACACCTTC
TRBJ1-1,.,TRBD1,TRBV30,CAGYRGRLNTEAFF,TGTGCCGGATACAGGGGGCGGCTGAACACTGAAGCTTTCTTT
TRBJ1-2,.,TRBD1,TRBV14,CASSRGQGGVYGYTF,TGTGCCAGCAGCCGTGGACAGGGGGGAGTGTATGGCTACACCTTC
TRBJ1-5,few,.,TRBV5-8,CASIPVGALNQPQHF,TGTGCCAGCATCCCCGTAGGGGCCCTCAATCAGCCCCAGCATTTT
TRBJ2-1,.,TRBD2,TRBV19,CASRPTVAGGTNEQFF,TGTGCCAGTAGGCCCACAGTAGCGGGAGGTACTAATGAGCAGTTCTTC
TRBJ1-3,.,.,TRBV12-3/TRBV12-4,CASSFKRLSIYF,TGTGCCAGCAGTTTCAAGCGTTTATCCATATATTTT
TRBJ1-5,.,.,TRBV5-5,CASTSRAGVGQPQHF,TGTGCCAGCACCTCGCGTGCCGGGGTGGGTCAGCCCCAGCATTTT
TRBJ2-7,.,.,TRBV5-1,CASSLVRNSLSYEQYF,TGCGCCAGCAGCTTGGTTCGGAATAGCCTCTCCTACGAGCAGTACTTC
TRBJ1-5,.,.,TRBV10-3,CAITRTPDQPQHF,TGTGCCATCACCCGGACACCTGATCAGCCCCAGCATTTT
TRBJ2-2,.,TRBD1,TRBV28,CASSSSDREAGELFF,TGTGCCAGCAGCTCCTCGGACAGGGAAGCCGGGGAGCTGTTTTTT
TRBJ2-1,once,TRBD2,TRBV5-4,CASSFGLAGGLNNEQFF,TGTGCCAGCAGCTTTGGGCTAGCGGGGGGGCTGAACAATGAGCAGTTCTTC
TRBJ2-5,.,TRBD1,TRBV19,CASSTPGQRETQYF,TGTGCCAGTAGTACACCGGGACAGAGAGAGACCCAGTACTTC
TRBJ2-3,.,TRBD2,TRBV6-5,CASSYGPYGGTDTQYF,TGTGCCAGCAGTTACGGGCCCTACGGGGGGACAGATACGCAGTATTTT
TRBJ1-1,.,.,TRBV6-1,CASSEPEGGWRANTEAFF,TGTGCCAGCAGTGAACCCGAGGGAGGCTGGAGGGCGAACACTGAAGCTTTCTTT
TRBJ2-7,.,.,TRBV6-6,CASSPGGGSPLLNEQYF,TGTGCCAGCAGTCCCGGGGGCGGGAGTCCTCTTTTGAACGAGCAGTACTTC
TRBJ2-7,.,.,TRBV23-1,CASSQSRHEQYF,TGCGCCAGCAGTCAATCGAGGCACGAGCAGTACTTC
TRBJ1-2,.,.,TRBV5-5,CASGRGHNYGYTF,TGTGCGTCCGGCAGGGGACATAACTATGGCTACACCTTC
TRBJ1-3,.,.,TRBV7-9,CASMLGQGPFLTGNTIYF,TGTGCCAGCATGCTTGGTCAGGGTCCCTTTTTAACTGGAAACACCATATATTTT
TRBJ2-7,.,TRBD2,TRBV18,CASSPVLAGDAGYEQYF,TGTGCCAGCTCACCAGTGTTAGCGGGGGATGCTGGTTACGAGCAGTACTTC
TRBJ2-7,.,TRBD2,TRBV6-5,CASSNSGGLYEQYF,TGTGCCAGCAGTAATAGCGGGGGCCTCTACGAGCAGTACTTC
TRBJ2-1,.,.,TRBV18,CASSSNSYNEQFF,TGTGCCAGCTCAAGCAACTCCTACAATGAGCAGTTCTTC
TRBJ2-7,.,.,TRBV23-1,CASSQTLTTGFCWGEQYF,TGCGCCAGCAGTCAAACGCTAACCACAGGTTTTTGCTGGGGCGAGCAGTACTTC
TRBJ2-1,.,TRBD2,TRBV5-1,CASSLTSGVYNEQFF,TGCGCCAGCAGCCTGACTAGCGGGGTGTACAATGAGCAGTTCTTC
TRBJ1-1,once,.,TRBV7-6,CASSLGQTNTEAFF,TGTGCCAGCAGCTTAGGACAGACGAACACTGAAGCTTTCTTT
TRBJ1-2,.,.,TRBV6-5,CASSYQGTNGYTF,TGTGCCAGCAGTTACCAGGGAACTAATGGCTACACCTTC
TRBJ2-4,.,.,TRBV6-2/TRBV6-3,CASSSPVGRNRSNIQYF,TGTGCCAGCAGTTCTCCAGTTGGGAGGAACAGATCGAACATTCAGTACTTC
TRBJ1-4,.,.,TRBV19,CASSTGATNEKLFF,TGTGCCAGTAGTACGGGGGCAACTAATGAAAAACTGTTTTTT
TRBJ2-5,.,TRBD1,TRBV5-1,CASSLDRGRETQYF,TGCGCCAGCAGCTTGGACAGGGGCCGAGAGACCCAGTACTTC
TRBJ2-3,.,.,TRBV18,CASSPPIRGQSTDTQYF,TGTGCCAGCTCACCACCCATTCGCGGACAGAGCACAGATACGCAGTATTTT
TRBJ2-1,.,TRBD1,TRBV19,CATRDRGNEQFF,TGTGCCACCCGGGACAGGGGCAATGAGCAGTTCTTC
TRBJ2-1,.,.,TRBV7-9,CASRDFGSTNEQFF,TGTGCCAGCCGCGATTTCGGGAGCACCAATGAGCAGTTCTTC
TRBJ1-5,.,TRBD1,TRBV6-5,CASSYKWSGGKRPQHF,TGTGCCAGCAGTTACAAGTGGTCAGGGGGCAAGCGGCCCCAGCATTTT
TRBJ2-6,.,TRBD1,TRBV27,CASRMTGSVSGANVLTF,TGTGCCAGCAGGATGACAGGGTCCGTCTCTGGGGCCAACGTCCTGACTTTC
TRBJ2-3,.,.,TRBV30,CAWSTVSSRERTQYF,TGTGCCTGGTCTACGGTCTCCTCAAGGGAGAGGACGCAGTATTTT
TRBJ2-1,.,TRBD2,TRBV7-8,CASSPSGGAWYEQFF,TGTGCCAGCAGCCCAAGCGGGGGGGCCTGGTATGAGCAGTTCTTC
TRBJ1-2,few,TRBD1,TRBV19,CASSLPRQGGAIRYTF,TGTGCCAGTAGTCTTCCTCGACAGGGAGGAGCGATTCGCTACACCTTC
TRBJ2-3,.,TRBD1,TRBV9,CASSVRSPGTGGSTDTQYF,TGTGCCAGCAGCGTCCGAAGTCCCGGGACAGGGGGGAGCACAGATACGCAGTATTTT
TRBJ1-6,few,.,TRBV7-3,CASSLRHLSPLHF,TGTGCCAGCAGCTTAAGGCACCTTTCACCCCTCCACTTT
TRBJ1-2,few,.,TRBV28,CASSLAGDPIYGYTF,TGTGCCAGCAGTTTGGCAGGGGACCCGATCTATGGCTACACCTTC
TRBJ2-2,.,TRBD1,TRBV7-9,CASSRQQGATGELFF,TGTGCCAGCAGCCGCCAACAGGGGGCGACCGGGGAGCTGTTTTTT
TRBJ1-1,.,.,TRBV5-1,CASSLQKNTEAFF,TGCGCCAGCAGCTTGCAGAAGAACACTGAAGCTTTCTTT